A selection of T cell receptor beta chains follows, all from one sample in a study of T cells in narcolepsy. Assay used: immunoSEQ multiplex PCR; TCRdb lists only in-frame clones, some missing. Among 24,000 or so clones listed, just under 85% were seen once. The material sequenced was CD45RA- memory CD4+ T cells from PBMCs. The receptors shown here come from a human donor with narcolepsy. CDR3s include the opening cysteine and the closing phenylalanine or tryptophan. D genes are given only for firm matches. Not every row has a clone size; where given, it reads once, few, many or a size class.

cdr3_nt	cdr3_aa	v_call	clone_size	d_call	j_call
TGTGCCAGCAGCGGGGGGGCGGGTCCTTACAATGAGCAGTTCTTC	CASSGGAGPYNEQFF	TRBV11-3	.	.	TRBJ2-1
TGTGCCAGTACTGCCTCCCGGGCTGAAGCTTTCTTT	CASTASRAEAFF	TRBV19	.	.	TRBJ1-1
TGTGCCAGTAGTATAAACAGGGATAACACTGAAGCTTTCTTT	CASSINRDNTEAFF	TRBV19	.	.	TRBJ1-1
TGTGCCAGCAGCTTAACTAGCGGGAGGGCTATGGAGCAGTTCTTC	CASSLTSGRAMEQFF	TRBV7-4	.	TRBD2	TRBJ2-1
TGTGCCAGCTCAACTAGCGGGAACAAGCATACGCAGTATTTT	CASSTSGNKHTQYF	TRBV7-2	.	TRBD2	TRBJ2-3
TGTGCCAGCAGCTTGGATGCGACCAGACACAATGAGCAGTTCTTC	CASSLDATRHNEQFF	TRBV11-3	.	.	TRBJ2-1
TGTGCCAGCAGGGTCGGACTAGCAAACAATGAGCAGTTCTTC	CASRVGLANNEQFF	TRBV7-2	.	TRBD2	TRBJ2-1
TGTGCCAGCTCACCACGAGGACAGGGAGAGACCCAGTACTTC	CASSPRGQGETQYF	TRBV18	.	TRBD1	TRBJ2-5
TGTGCCAGTAGGGATTCTAGCGCCGGCAATCACGAGCAGTACTTC	CASRDSSAGNHEQYF	TRBV19	.	.	TRBJ2-7
TGTGCCAGCAGTACGACAGCGGCATCTTCAGATACGCAGTATTTT	CASSTTAASSDTQYF	TRBV6-5	.	.	TRBJ2-3
TGTGCCAGCAGTTTTAGGGGTCGATTTCAGCCCCAGCATTTT	CASSFRGRFQPQHF	TRBV28	.	.	TRBJ1-5
TGTGCCAGCAGCTCAGAGGGCAGGGTTATCTACGAGCAGTACTTC	CASSSEGRVIYEQYF	TRBV5-4	.	.	TRBJ2-7
TGCGCCAGCAGCTTGCTCGAGAACACCGGGGAGCTGTTTTTT	CASSLLENTGELFF	TRBV5-1	.	.	TRBJ2-2
TGTGCCAGCTGGGCGGGGCTTCAGGGAGATACGCAGTATTTT	CASWAGLQGDTQYF	TRBV28	.	.	TRBJ2-3
TGTGCCAGCAGTCGCAGGGGGCACGAAAAACTGTTTTTT	CASSRRGHEKLFF	TRBV9	.	TRBD1	TRBJ1-4
TGTGCCAGCAGCGTGGAGCCTAACACTGAAGCTTTCTTT	CASSVEPNTEAFF	TRBV9	.	.	TRBJ1-1
TGTGCCAGCAGCCCACCAATGAACACTGAAGCTTTCTTT	CASSPPMNTEAFF	TRBV5-6	.	.	TRBJ1-1
TGCGCCAGCAGCCCGCCGGGACAGACGCAGTATTTT	CASSPPGQTQYF	TRBV5-1	.	TRBD1	TRBJ2-3
TGTGCCAGCAGTGTCGGGGACCGCGTATTTCGCGAGCAGTACTTC	CASSVGDRVFREQYF	TRBV2	.	.	TRBJ2-7
TGCAGCGTTCTAGCGGGAGAGGAGACCCAGTACTTC	CSVLAGEETQYF	TRBV29-1	.	TRBD2	TRBJ2-5
TGTGCCAGCAGGCCGACATTCCTCAATGAGCAGTTCTTC	CASRPTFLNEQFF	TRBV28	once	.	TRBJ2-1
TGTGCCAGCGGGAAGAGACAGGGCCATATTCAGTACTTC	CASGKRQGHIQYF	TRBV28	.	TRBD1	TRBJ2-4
TGTGCCAGCAGCTACAGTACCACCACCGGACACGAGCAGTACTTC	CASSYSTTTGHEQYF	TRBV14	.	.	TRBJ2-7
TGCGCCAGCAGTTCGGGGGTAAGCCCCCAAGAGACCCAGTACTTC	CASSSGVSPQETQYF	TRBV5-1	few	.	TRBJ2-5
TGTGCTAGCAGCTTGACAGCGGGAGTAACAGATACGCAGTATTTT	CASSLTAGVTDTQYF	TRBV7-7	.	TRBD2	TRBJ2-3
TGTGCCAGCAGTTACTCACCAGGGGTAACTAATGAAAAACTGTTTTTT	CASSYSPGVTNEKLFF	TRBV6-5	.	.	TRBJ1-4
TGCGCCAGCAGCTTCGCTTCCCCTAATGAAAAACTGTTTTTT	CASSFASPNEKLFF	TRBV5-1	.	.	TRBJ1-4
TGCGCCAGCAGCTTGGCCGCGGCTGAGTTCTACGAGCAGTACTTC	CASSLAAAEFYEQYF	TRBV5-1	.	.	TRBJ2-7